These 13 T cell receptor beta chains originate from one sample sequenced in a study of cytomegalovirus exposure and HLA in healthy donors. Amplification used 60 Vbeta primers and 13 Jbeta primers. Measured with immunoSEQ multiplex PCR; TCRdb has only the in-frame clones, and not every one. The data hold 110,000 or so clones, with under 70% observed a single time. The sequencing sample was made of PBMCs. The source is a man aged 18 to 29 in good health and CMV-seropositive.

This clone was counted between two and nine times. The rearrangement links TRBV2 to TRBJ2-2; 7 nucleotides match TRBD1. The length of the CDR3 is 15 residues. Unmatched junction bases numbered 2, after V lost 3 bases and J lost 1 base. Germline CDR1 is SNHLY and CDR2 is FYNNEI. The chain's CDR3 is CASSDRQGNTGELFF. The CDR3 DNA follows: TGTGCCAGCAGTGATCGACAGGGGAACACCGGGGAGCTGTTTTTT.

This clone was observed a few times. CDR3 amino acids: CASSTSGAETQYF. The CDR3 DNA is TGTGCCAGCAGTACTAGCGGGGCGGAGACCCAGTACTTC. The gene calls are TRBV2 and TRBJ2-5; 10 nucleotides align to TRBD2. J was trimmed by 5 bases and V by 5 bases; bases with no gene match: 2. Per the germline V gene, CDR1 is SNHLY and CDR2 is FYNNEI. There are 13 residues in the CDR3.

The chain links TRBV10-3 to TRBJ2-5; D gene unclear. This CDR3 has 12 residues. V was pared by 8 bases and J by 5 bases, with 12 bases between. The germline V gene encodes CDR1 ENHRY and CDR2 SYGVKD. The CDR3 is CAISHGLETQYF. The CDR3 DNA follows: TGTGCCATCTCCCATGGGCTGGAGACCCAGTACTTC.

In this sample, this clone turned up a few times. The rearrangement links TRBV6-5 to TRBJ2-7; D gene ambiguous. CDR3 length: 13 amino acids. CDR1 and CDR2 (germline): MNHEY, SVGAGI. V gave up 10 bases and J gave up 0 bases, with 13 bases separating them. The CDR3 DNA reads TGTGCCAACCGAGGCGCCTGCTCCTACGAGCAGTACGTC. It yields the protein CANRGACSYEQYV.

Comment on this clone: Mismatch with germline at one junction end may stem from a read error. The sample has other DNA sequences that encode this CDR3 too. This chain links TRBV29-1 with TRBJ2-1; a possible D gene is TRBD1 (6 bases). Looked up from germline, CDR1 is SQVTM and CDR2 is ANQGSEA. The CDR3 is 12 amino acids. Here the CDR3 DNA reads TGCAGCGTGCCCGAGGGGGTTAATGAACAGTTCTTC. Translation: CSVPEGVNEQFF.

The V gene is TRBV7-2, the J gene TRBJ1-2; TRBD1 matches 7 bases. The CDR3 sequence is 15 residues long. The V gene's germline CDR1 is SGHTA and CDR2 FQGNSA. The trim removed 5 bases at V and 4 bases at J, leaving 10 bases unmatched. CDR3 loop: CASSPGTDRLYGYTF. Here the CDR3 DNA reads TGTGCCAGCAGCCCAGGGACAGACCGACTCTATGGCTACACCTTC.

This clone has more than one count but fewer than ten. The V and J genes are TRBV5-1 and TRBJ1-1; TRBD1 matches 7 bases. Germline values: CDR1 SGHRS, CDR2 YFSETQ. The CDR3 covers 13 residues. V dropped 5 bases and J dropped 10; count of bases not matched to a gene: 11. The CDR3 DNA is TGCGCCAGCAGACCAACCAACACAGGGGCAGCTTTCTTT. This encodes CASRPTNTGAAFF.

The V call is TRBV29-1, the J call TRBJ2-1; D unclear. The V end was cut by 6 bases, the J end by 2 bases, with 14 bases between. This CDR3 spans 14 amino acids. Germline V gives CDR1 SQVTM, CDR2 ANQGSEA. CDR3 region: CSVSIPPAYNEQFF. In nucleotides, the CDR3 is TGCAGCGTGTCCATACCACCGGCCTACAATGAGCAGTTCTTC.

The chain has TRBV27 and TRBJ1-1; tentatively, D is TRBD1 (5 bases). The ends were cut back, 8 bases at V and 5 bases at J, with 12 bases in the middle. The CDR3 totals 12 residues. Per germline, CDR1 MNHEY and CDR2 SMNVEV (reference sequence). The CDR3 DNA is TGTGCCAGCGCACACGGGGGAACTGAAGCTTTCTTT. As protein: CASAHGGTEAFF.

The V gene is TRBV18, the J gene TRBJ2-5, with D unclear. V lost 3 bases, J lost 6 bases, and 17 bases lay in between. The germline CDR1 and CDR2 sequences are KGHSH and LQKENI. This CDR3 has 15 residues. CDR3 DNA sequence: TGTGCCAGCTCACCTCCGATAGCTGGAAGAAAGACCCAGTACTTC. Its translation: CASSPPIAGRKTQYF.

V is TRBV7-9 and J is TRBJ2-1, with D maybe TRBD2 (5 bases). Trimming stripped 5 bases from V and 8 bases from J, with 22 bases between. There are 16 residues in the CDR3. CDR1 and CDR2 from the germline V gene are SEHNR and FQNEAQ (reference sequence). Here the CDR3 DNA reads TGTGCCAGCAGCCCAATTGGGAGTAGCATTCAGCATGAGCAGTTCTTC. Translation: CASSPIGSSIQHEQFF.

In its sample, this clone was seen a few times. V usage is TRBV2 and J usage is TRBJ2-3; 10 nucleotides line up with TRBD1. CDR1 is SNHLY, CDR2 FYNNEI, per germline. The CDR3 spans 15 residues. V gave up 5 bases and J gave up 5 bases; unmatched junction bases: 7. The CDR3 sequence: CASSTRGTGEDTQYF. CDR3 nucleotides: TGTGCCAGCAGTACCCGGGGGACAGGGGAAGATACGCAGTATTTT.

The chain has TRBV7-6 and TRBJ2-3; 9 positions match TRBD1. Germline V gene lookup returns CDR1 SGHVS and CDR2 FNYEAQ. J gave up 3 bases and V 5 bases, and 18 bases lay outside the gene matches. This CDR3 has 19 amino acids. In nucleotides, the CDR3 is TGTGCCAGCAGCGTAACCTACGGGACAGGGATAAGGGGTACAGATACGCAGTATTTT. Protein: CASSVTYGTGIRGTDTQYF.